This T cell receptor beta chain was profiled in a study of T cell responses to AZD1222 COVID-19 vaccine. Produced via immunoSEQ multiplex PCR; TCRdb's table is partial and in-frame only. The sample records about 59,000 clones, roughly 89% being singletons. The study, taken as a whole, reports: Mostly white British, mostly female donors; authors suggested clonal diversity may be underestimated. Reportedly, nearly half the spike-specific TCRs target unmutated variant regions. Across the whole spike, CD4 TCRs peaked at regions 160-218 and 743-854. Just a handful of AZD1222 recipients were seropositive at baseline.

Points on this clone: Its antigen is not identified.

This TCR was recovered from an adult who received the AZD1222 COVID-19 vaccine. The sample in question was peripheral blood, obtained 28 days after the second AZD1222 dose.

Here the CDR3 DNA reads TGTGCCAGCAGTGAAAGGCGGGGGACCCGGAGGGGCCAAGAGACCCAGTACTTC. As protein: CASSERRGTRRGQETQYF. V is TRBV6-1 and J is TRBJ2-5, with 7 bases lining up with TRBD2. Trimming took 2 bases from V and 1 from J; bases not matched to a gene: 13. The CDR3 loop spans 18 amino acids. Germline V lookup: CDR1 MNHNS, CDR2 SASEGT.